The 15 T cell receptor beta chains below come from one sample, sequenced in a study of OX40 agonist ivuxolimab in advanced cancers. TCRdb keeps only in-frame clones here, not all; method: immunoSEQ multiplex PCR. This sample has about 71,000 clones, with roughly 77% found just once. The source material was CD4+ or CD8+ T cells sorted from blood, sampled in a trial of the OX40 agonist ivuxolimab. The receptors were gathered from an adult with an advanced solid tumor such as melanoma, head and neck, liver or kidney cancer.

CDR3 DNA sequence: TGTGCCAGTAGTATAGACTCGGGACTAGCGGGATCAGATACGCAGTATTTT. It codes for CASSIDSGLAGSDTQYF. V is TRBV19 and J is TRBJ2-3; TRBD2 matches 13 bases. V lost 0 bases and J lost 4; bases outside the gene matches: 4. The CDR3 is made up of 17 amino acids. Germline V gives CDR1 LNHDA, CDR2 SQIVND (reference sequence).

The V and J genes are TRBV6-6 and TRBJ2-1; 7 bases match TRBD2. The germline V gene has CDR1 MNHNY and CDR2 SVGAGI (reference sequence). There are 14 residues in the CDR3. Trimming removed 8 bases from V and 8 bases from J; junction bases left unmatched: 12. The CDR3 is CASARAGVGDEQFF. CDR3 sequence (DNA): TGTGCCAGCGCGAGGGCGGGAGTGGGCGATGAGCAGTTCTTC.

The chain carries TRBV18 and TRBJ2-1, with TRBD2 matching over 7 bases. The CDR3 totals 15 residues. The germline gives CDR1 KGHSH, CDR2 LQKENI. Trimming cost V 3 bases and J 0 bases; bases outside gene matches: 2. The CDR3 DNA sequence: TGTGCCAGCTCACCTAGCGGGTTCTCCTACAATGAGCAGTTCTTC. Amino acids: CASSPSGFSYNEQFF.

The V and J genes are TRBV29-1 and TRBJ2-5; no clear D. Germline lookup yields CDR1 SQVTM and CDR2 ANQGSEA. Trimming took off 8 bases at V and 4 bases at J, with 11 bases between the two ends. CDR3 length: 11 amino acids. The CDR3 DNA reads TGCAGCTTAGGGTGGGGAGAGACCCAGTACTTC. This gives the protein CSLGWGETQYF.

CDR3 DNA sequence: TGTGCCAGTACCCCCGGGACTAGCGTCAGTGAGCAGTTCTTC. Translating it yields CASTPGTSVSEQFF. The chain employs TRBV19 and TRBJ2-1; 10 bases align to TRBD2. In germline, CDR1 is LNHDA, CDR2 SQIVND (reference sequence). The CDR3 extends over 14 amino acids. Trimming took 7 bases from V and 9 from J; bases not matched to a gene: 9.

This chain uses TRBV15 with TRBJ2-7, with 8 bases matching TRBD2. From germline, CDR1 is LNHNV and CDR2 YYDKDF (reference sequence). The ends lost 6 bases at V and 2 bases at J; junction bases unmatched: 12. This CDR3 has 16 amino acids. In DNA, the CDR3 is TGTGCCACCAGTCAGACATCTCGGGGGGGAACCTACGAGCAGTACTTC. Its translation: CATSQTSRGGTYEQYF. The full variable domain, its missing parts supplied by reference TRBV15 and TRBJ2-7, is DAMVIQNPRYQVTQFGKPVTLSCSQTLNHNVMYWYQQKSSQAPKLLFHYYDKDFNNEADTPDNFQSRRPNTSFCFLDIRSPGLGDTAMYLCATSQTSRGGTYEQYFGPGTRLTVT.

The J gene is TRBJ2-6, the V gene TRBV27; D is undetermined. Germline V gene lookup returns CDR1 MNHEY and CDR2 SMNVEV (reference sequence). Trimming pared 6 bases from V and 4 bases from J, leaving 7 bases between. The CDR3 sequence is 13 residues long. The CDR3 loop is CASRLRGANVLTF. The CDR3 DNA sequence: TGTGCCAGCAGATTGAGGGGGGCCAACGTCCTGACTTTC.

The V call is TRBV2, the J call TRBJ1-1; TRBD1 might be the D (6 bases). With 5 bases removed from V and 1 base from J, the gap between germline ends came to 11 bases. The CDR3 spans 14 residues. Germline CDR1 reads SNHLY; CDR2 reads FYNNEI. The CDR3 bases are TGTGCCAGCAGTCTTACAGGGTGGAACACTGAAGCTTTCTTT. Protein sequence: CASSLTGWNTEAFF.

The chain is built from TRBV5-1 and TRBJ2-7; D might be TRBD1 (6 bases). The CDR3 runs 13 residues. CDR1 SGHRS and CDR2 YFSETQ come from the germline V gene. V lost 4 bases, J lost 0 bases, and 8 bases lay in between. The CDR3 nucleotides are TGCGCCAGCAGCCGGGACAACTCCTACGAGCAGTACTTC. Its translation: CASSRDNSYEQYF.

The gene calls are TRBV2 and TRBJ1-2; D is uncertain. Trimming took 3 bases from V and 3 from J, leaving 8 bases between them. The CDR3 has 13 residues. The germline V gene encodes CDR1 SNHLY and CDR2 FYNNEI. The DNA for the CDR3 is TGTGCCAGCAGTGAGGACGCGGACTATGGCTACACCTTC. It encodes CASSEDADYGYTF.

The chain recombines TRBV29-1 with TRBJ2-5; 8 bases match TRBD1. Germline V gene lookup returns CDR1 SQVTM and CDR2 ANQGSEA. The CDR3 is made up of 11 amino acids. Germline trimming cut 7 bases from V and 5 bases from J; bases unmatched to any gene: 3. In nucleotides, the CDR3 is TGCAGCGCCTGGACAGGGGAGACCCAGTACTTC. Its protein is CSAWTGETQYF.

This rearrangement joins TRBV19 to TRBJ1-1; D unclear. Germline V lookup: CDR1 LNHDA, CDR2 SQIVND (reference sequence). The CDR3 loop spans 12 amino acids. V gave up 5 bases and J gave up 5 bases, with 9 bases separating them. The CDR3 DNA is TGTGCCAGTAGTCGCGGGAAGACTGAAGCTTTCTTT. It specifies CASSRGKTEAFF.

The chain joins TRBV5-6 to TRBJ2-7; 7 positions agree with TRBD2. The CDR3 length is 14 residues. J lost 5 bases, V lost 5 bases, and 10 bases had no gene match. Per the germline V gene, CDR1 is SGHDT and CDR2 is YYEEEE. In nucleotides, the CDR3 is TGTGCCAGCAGTCGACTAGCCCGCCGGGACGAGCAGTACTTC. Amino acids: CASSRLARRDEQYF.

This clone appeared a few times. The chain employs TRBV5-4 and TRBJ2-4; TRBD1 matches 7 bases. Germline V lookup: CDR1 SGHNT, CDR2 YYREEE (reference sequence). The trim removed 4 bases at V and 5 bases at J, leaving 9 bases unmatched. This CDR3 comprises 15 residues. CDR3 DNA sequence: TGTGCCAGCAGCGGCAGACAGGGTACCGAAAACATTCAGTACTTC. Its translation: CASSGRQGTENIQYF.

V is TRBV6-5 and J is TRBJ2-3; D uncertain. CDR1 is MNHEY, CDR2 SVGAGI, per germline. The CDR3 consists of 14 residues. V shed 11 bases and J shed 0 bases, with 15 bases lying between them. The CDR3 DNA is TGTGCCGTCCGCCCAGACTCTAGCACAGATACGCAGTATTTT. Residues: CAVRPDSSTDTQYF.